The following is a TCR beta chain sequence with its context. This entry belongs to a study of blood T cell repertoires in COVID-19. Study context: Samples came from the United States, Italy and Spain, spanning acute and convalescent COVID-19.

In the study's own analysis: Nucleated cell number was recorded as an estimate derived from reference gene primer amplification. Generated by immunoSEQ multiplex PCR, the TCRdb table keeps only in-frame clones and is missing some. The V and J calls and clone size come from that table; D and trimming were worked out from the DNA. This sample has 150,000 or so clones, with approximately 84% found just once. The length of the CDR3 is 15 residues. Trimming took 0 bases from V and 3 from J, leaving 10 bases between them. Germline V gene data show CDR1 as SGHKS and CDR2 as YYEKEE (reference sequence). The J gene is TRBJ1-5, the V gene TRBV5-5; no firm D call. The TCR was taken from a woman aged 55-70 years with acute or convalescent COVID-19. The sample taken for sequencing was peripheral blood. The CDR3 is CASSLATEVNQPQHF. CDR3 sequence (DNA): TGTGCCAGCAGCTTGGCGACGGAGGTCAATCAGCCCCAGCATTTT.